The subject of this entry is one T cell receptor (beta chain). Germline loops: CDR1 SNHLY, CDR2 FYNNEI. Between the trimmed V and J ends, which lost 6 bases and 3 bases, there was a span of 17 bases. This CDR3 contains 15 residues. For every donor, a draw yielded about 9.7 milliliters of peripheral blood. The data belong to a study of blood T cells in healthy people across ages. Next came a second PCR, run for about 7 to 11 cycles, which used a sample-barcoded 5' primer along with a J-beta primer mix. Tagging of each cDNA molecule was performed by a template-switch adaptor with 12 random nucleotides. TCRdb re-called the 5' RACE reads through MiXCR, storing one row per CDR3 protein. In the table there are 1,800,000 or so distinct CDR3 sequences, around 42% of which are singletons.

Sample: blood. The TCR originated in a human donor in good health. The chain joins TRBV2 to TRBJ2-5; D is unresolved. The CDR3 loop is CASRNNPGPEETQYF. The CDR3 nucleotides are TGTGCCAGCAGGAACAATCCGGGCCCTGAAGAGACCCAGTACTTC.